The 6 T cell receptor beta chains presented below share a single source sample, sequenced in a study of shared clonotypes between healthy human individuals. TCRdb's copy holds only in-frame clones and misses some; the assay was immunoSEQ multiplex PCR. This sample carries over a million clones, roughly 96% of them seen once, and the ten largest clones take more than 0.9%. The sequenced material came from naive CD4+ T cells sorted from blood. Subset defined: CD45RA+ positively selected. Receptor source: a young man in good health.

This chain joins TRBV11-2 and TRBJ2-7, with 7 bases matching TRBD2. The CDR3 sequence is 14 residues long. Trimming took 7 bases from V and 1 from J; bases not matched to a gene: 7. CDR1 is SGHAT and CDR2 is FQNNGV in the germline V gene. The CDR3 sequence is CASNGGGPSYEQYF. The DNA for the CDR3 is TGTGCCAGCAATGGCGGGGGACCTTCCTACGAGCAGTACTTC.

V is TRBV5-1 and J is TRBJ1-2; 8 bases map to TRBD1. V was pared by 4 bases and J by 9 bases, with 8 bases of the junction left unmatched. Per the germline V gene, CDR1 is SGHRS and CDR2 is YFSETQ. This CDR3 is built from 13 residues. Written as DNA, the CDR3 is TGCGCCAGCAGCCTTGAAACAGGGGGTAGCTACACCTTC. Its translation is CASSLETGGSYTF.

The table lists this clone with a count of one. This chain links TRBV6-6 with TRBJ2-2; tentatively, D is TRBD1 (5 bases). The V end lost 3 bases, the J end lost 1 base, and 9 bases lay between the germline ends. The CDR3 totals 15 residues. Germline V CDR1 and CDR2: MNHNY, SVGAGI (reference sequence). CDR3 DNA: TGTGCCAGCAGTTATCGTCAGGGGAACACCGGGGAGCTGTTTTTT. Protein: CASSYRQGNTGELFF.

Comment on this clone: This specimen includes other DNA sequences encoding the same CDR3. The chain carries TRBV18 and TRBJ2-7; D possibly corresponds to TRBD2 (6 bases). The CDR3 totals 13 residues. CDR1 KGHSH and CDR2 LQKENI come from the germline V gene. The V and J ends lost 6 bases and 2 bases respectively, with 11 bases between them. The CDR3 spells CASSLGGTYEQYF. CDR3 in DNA: TGTGCCAGCTCCCTTGGGGGGACCTACGAGCAGTACTTC.

This rearrangement joins TRBV28 to TRBJ1-1; D is perhaps TRBD1 (6 bases). The length of the CDR3 is 15 residues. Deletions cut 3 bases from V and 1 base from J, with 12 bases between. CDR1 and CDR2 from the germline V gene are MDHEN and SYDVKM. CDR3 DNA: TGTGCCAGCAGTTTCAGGGGCCCGGGGAACACTGAAGCTTTCTTT. This gives the protein CASSFRGPGNTEAFF.

The chain combines TRBV7-2 with TRBJ1-1; D possibly corresponds to TRBD1 (6 bases). The CDR3 extends over 15 amino acids. The V end was cut by 2 bases, the J end by 3 bases, with 13 bases between. Germline V gives CDR1 SGHTA, CDR2 FQGNSA. CDR3 amino acids: CASSLFGGRDTEAFF. As DNA, the CDR3 is TGTGCCAGCAGCTTATTCGGGGGGCGGGACACTGAAGCTTTCTTT.